A selection of T cell receptor beta chains follows, all from one sample in a study of blood T cell repertoires in COVID-19. Only in-frame clones appear in the TCRdb table, and some are missing; sequencing was by immunoSEQ multiplex PCR. The table lists fewer than 350,000 clones, 88% of them singletons. Sequences were obtained from peripheral blood. The receptors shown here come from a man aged 18 to 35 with active or convalescent COVID-19. Both conserved end residues are trimmed from each CDR3. Each record gives: J gene, V gene, CDR3 protein.

J gene: TRBJ1-6; V gene: TRBV11-2; CDR3 protein: ASSQIFGGLRDNSPLH
J gene: TRBJ1-5; V gene: TRBV6-5; CDR3 protein: ASRVGAGGNQPQH
J gene: TRBJ2-5; V gene: TRBV5-5; CDR3 protein: ASSLGDRGLRETQY
J gene: TRBJ2-7; V gene: TRBV11-3; CDR3 protein: ASSLTGGTYEQY
J gene: TRBJ1-6; V gene: TRBV27; CDR3 protein: ASTGDSSYNSPLH
J gene: TRBJ2-5; V gene: TRBV29-1; CDR3 protein: SLLAGDLYQETQY
J gene: TRBJ1-1; V gene: TRBV5-1; CDR3 protein: ASSLDRLNTEAF
J gene: TRBJ2-1; V gene: TRBV6-4; CDR3 protein: ASSLLAGHNNEQF
J gene: TRBJ2-7; V gene: TRBV2; CDR3 protein: ASSETPDRVDSYEQY
J gene: TRBJ2-2; V gene: TRBV9; CDR3 protein: ASSVDGSGGPHTGELF
J gene: TRBJ2-1; V gene: TRBV7-3; CDR3 protein: ASSADRGPNNEQF
J gene: TRBJ2-4; V gene: TRBV21-1; CDR3 protein: ASSKRDRNLPLAKNIQY
J gene: TRBJ2-3; V gene: TRBV19; CDR3 protein: ASSGGLAGAPSTDTQY
J gene: TRBJ2-5; V gene: TRBV7-2; CDR3 protein: AWGLAGVQETQY
J gene: TRBJ2-1; V gene: TRBV9; CDR3 protein: ASSVVAGGQREQF
J gene: TRBJ2-5; V gene: TRBV5-4; CDR3 protein: ASSLVGGTQETQY
J gene: TRBJ1-1; V gene: TRBV6-5; CDR3 protein: ASSRLSGTEAF
J gene: TRBJ2-3; V gene: TRBV11-2; CDR3 protein: ASSWVAGDNTDTQY
J gene: TRBJ1-3; V gene: TRBV7-6; CDR3 protein: ASSKITGNTIY
J gene: TRBJ2-7; V gene: TRBV27; CDR3 protein: ASSFPGLAGGREQY
J gene: TRBJ1-1; V gene: TRBV5-1; CDR3 protein: ASSLEPSNTEAF
J gene: TRBJ2-1; V gene: TRBV7-9; CDR3 protein: APGGSDEQF
J gene: TRBJ2-3; V gene: TRBV11-3; CDR3 protein: ASSRRGNTDTQY
J gene: TRBJ1-4; V gene: TRBV4-1; CDR3 protein: ASSQDRSGVRIVF
J gene: TRBJ2-3; V gene: TRBV18; CDR3 protein: ASSPDLAGGTGTQY
J gene: TRBJ2-1; V gene: TRBV7-9; CDR3 protein: ASSSGSGGIDEQF
J gene: TRBJ2-3; V gene: TRBV2; CDR3 protein: ASRSTGSTDTQY
J gene: TRBJ1-2; V gene: TRBV5-4; CDR3 protein: ASSLATRVGNYGYT
J gene: TRBJ2-7; V gene: TRBV5-1; CDR3 protein: ASSLEGGPSYEQY
J gene: TRBJ1-1; V gene: TRBV15; CDR3 protein: ATRIGQGGTEAF
J gene: TRBJ1-6; V gene: TRBV18; CDR3 protein: ASSGTGGIGGSPLH
J gene: TRBJ2-1; V gene: TRBV7-3; CDR3 protein: ASSLTSFRDRSYSYNEQF
J gene: TRBJ2-2; V gene: TRBV7-2; CDR3 protein: ASSLELNTGELF
J gene: TRBJ1-2; V gene: TRBV11-3; CDR3 protein: ASSLVANYGYT
J gene: TRBJ1-5; V gene: TRBV10-1; CDR3 protein: ASSEYNQSTNNQPQH
J gene: TRBJ2-7; V gene: TRBV4-3; CDR3 protein: ASSQDRQGSYEQY
J gene: TRBJ1-1; V gene: TRBV29-1; CDR3 protein: SVDPPGGGTEAF
J gene: TRBJ1-2; V gene: TRBV6-2/TRBV6-3; CDR3 protein: ASSYHIKTGTSYGYT
J gene: TRBJ1-3; V gene: TRBV9; CDR3 protein: ASSPTGGNTIY
J gene: TRBJ1-4; V gene: TRBV6-2/TRBV6-3; CDR3 protein: ASSPGGQGRRTNEKLF
J gene: TRBJ1-1; V gene: TRBV5-8; CDR3 protein: ASPDRGLNTEAF
J gene: TRBJ2-5; V gene: TRBV5-1; CDR3 protein: ASSLGLAGGETQY
J gene: TRBJ2-2; V gene: TRBV5-8; CDR3 protein: ASSRDRITGELF
J gene: TRBJ2-1; V gene: TRBV4-3; CDR3 protein: ASSQEGLFGSYNEQF
J gene: TRBJ1-6; V gene: TRBV27; CDR3 protein: ASSTGNSPLH
J gene: TRBJ1-2; V gene: TRBV6-1; CDR3 protein: ASSEGASLQYGYT
J gene: TRBJ1-1; V gene: TRBV12-3/TRBV12-4; CDR3 protein: ASSKAGDTEAF
J gene: TRBJ2-7; V gene: TRBV7-9; CDR3 protein: ASILSPPTGPTYEQY
J gene: TRBJ2-3; V gene: TRBV14; CDR3 protein: ASSHPGLAFLDATQY
J gene: TRBJ2-1; V gene: TRBV15; CDR3 protein: ATSRAPRTSGVNEQF